This T cell receptor (beta chain) derives from a study of OX40 agonist ivuxolimab in advanced cancers. About this clone itself: Its antigen is as yet unknown.

The germline V gene encodes CDR1 MNHEY and CDR2 SMNVEV (reference sequence). The CDR3 runs to 14 residues. V shed 4 bases, J shed 8 bases, and the junction held 5 bases outside the gene matches. Study-wide results and caveats: At doses 0.1 to 3.0 mg/kg, CD4+ and CD8+ clones expanded.

Profiling relied on immunoSEQ multiplex PCR, and the TCRdb table lists in-frame clones only, not all of them. The data hold 70,000 to 80,000 clones, with around 94% observed a single time. Patients with autoimmune history or systemic immunosuppression were excluded. The chain has TRBV27 and TRBJ2-1; 10 bases agree with TRBD2. This sequence was found in an adult with an advanced solid tumor such as melanoma, head and neck, liver or kidney cancer. The input for sequencing was CD4+ or CD8+ T cells sorted from blood, taken in a trial of the OX40 agonist ivuxolimab. The CDR3 bases are TGTGCCAGCAGTTCTAGCGGGAGTGGGGATGAGCAGTTCTTC. This encodes CASSSSGSGDEQFF.